The 31 T cell receptor beta chains below come from one sample, sequenced in a study of blood T cell repertoires in COVID-19. The table came from immunoSEQ multiplex PCR; TCRdb's copy has only in-frame clones and leaves some out. The sample has 250,000 to 300,000 clones; 85% are singletons. The material sequenced was peripheral blood. The receptors come from a man aged 45-60 years with active or convalescent COVID-19.

The table lists this clone with a few counts. CDR3 coding DNA: TGCGCCAGCAGCTTGGGGAGCTCCTACGAGCAGTACTTC. Amino acids: CASSLGSSYEQYF. The chain uses TRBV5-1 and TRBJ2-7; no firm D call. Trimming took off 0 bases at V and 0 bases at J, with 4 bases between the two ends. The CDR3 contains 13 residues. Germline V lookup: CDR1 SGHRS, CDR2 YFSETQ. The whole variable domain, remainder taken from reference TRBV5-1 and TRBJ2-7, is KAGVTQTPRYLIKTRGQQVTLSCSPISGHRSVSWYQQTPGQGLQFLFEYFSETQRNKGNFPGRFSGRQFSNSRSEMNVSTLELGDSALYLCASSLGSSYEQYFGPGTRLTVT.

The chain employs TRBV28 and TRBJ1-2, with TRBD1 matching 8 bases. The CDR3 sequence is 12 residues long. Per germline, CDR1 MDHEN and CDR2 SYDVKM. V dropped 4 bases and J dropped 8; count of bases not matched to a gene: 3. In DNA, the CDR3 is TGTGCCAGCAGTTCACAGGGGGAGGGCTACACCTTC. It codes for CASSSQGEGYTF.

The genes are TRBV4-1 and TRBJ2-2; 11 positions match TRBD2. The V and J ends lost 4 bases and 1 base, in that order; junction bases with no gene match: 5. The CDR3 loop spans 17 amino acids. The germline gives CDR1 MGHRA, CDR2 YSYEKL. This CDR3 is CASSPSGLAVNTGELFF. Written as DNA, the CDR3 is TGCGCCAGCAGCCCCTCGGGACTAGCGGTGAACACCGGGGAGCTGTTTTTT.

On this clone: Distinct nucleotide sequences in the sample also encode this CDR3. This chain joins TRBV18 and TRBJ2-7; D is possibly TRBD1 (5 bases). This CDR3 is built from 13 residues. Germline V lookup: CDR1 KGHSH, CDR2 LQKENI. Trimming pared 0 bases from V and 2 bases from J, leaving 5 bases between. The CDR3 DNA sequence: TGTGCCAGCTCACCACCGGGGCCCTACGAGCAGTACTTC. Translated, it gives CASSPPGPYEQYF.

This clone was counted at least ten times. The V call is TRBV7-2, the J call TRBJ1-3; TRBD1 might be the D (5 bases). The CDR3 contains 15 residues. Germline values: CDR1 SGHTA, CDR2 FQGNSA. Trimming pared 3 bases from V and 5 bases from J, leaving 14 bases between. CDR3 nucleotides: TGTGCCAGCAGCTTCTCGGTCCAGGGCCGAAACACCATATATTTT. This encodes CASSFSVQGRNTIYF. Drawing the rest from reference TRBV7-2 and TRBJ1-3, the complete variable domain is GAGVSQSPSNKVTEKGKDVELRCDPISGHTALYWYRQSLGQGLEFLIYFQGNSAPDKSGLPSDRFSAERTGGSVSTLTIQRTQQEDSAVYLCASSFSVQGRNTIYFGEGSWLTVV.

The V and J genes are TRBV10-3 and TRBJ2-7, with 10 positions matching TRBD2. Per germline, CDR1 ENHRY and CDR2 SYGVKD. This CDR3 comprises 14 residues. The junction had 7 bases not matched to a gene; V was cut back by 5 bases and J by 6 bases. The CDR3 DNA is TGTGCCATCAGTAAAGCGGGAGGGCCCTCCGAGCAGTACTTC. It translates to CAISKAGGPSEQYF.

The chain carries TRBV29-1 and TRBJ2-1; the match to TRBD2 covers 12 bases. Trimming removed 1 base from V and 7 bases from J; junction bases left unmatched: 2. The germline gives CDR1 SQVTM, CDR2 ANQGSEA. The CDR3 length is 14 residues. The CDR3 DNA reads as TGCAGCGTTGAAGGACTAGCGGGAGCTAATGAGCAGTTCTTC. It specifies CSVEGLAGANEQFF.

In nucleotides, the CDR3 is TGTGCCAGCAGCTATTCCGGGACAGGGACCTACGAGCAGTACTTC. This sequence encodes CASSYSGTGTYEQYF. This sequence joins TRBV5-4 and TRBJ2-7; 9 bases align to TRBD1. V dropped 3 bases and J dropped 2; count of bases not matched to a gene: 6. Germline CDR1 and CDR2: SGHNT and YYREEE (reference sequence). The CDR3 is 15 residues long. Variable domain in full (rest from reference TRBV5-4 and TRBJ2-7): ETGVTQSPTHLIKTRGQQVTLRCSSQSGHNTVSWYQQALGQGPQFIFQYYREEENGRGNFPPRFSGLQFPNYSSELNVNALELDDSALYLCASSYSGTGTYEQYFGPGTRLTVT.

The chain links TRBV4-2 to TRBJ2-3; 12 nucleotides line up with TRBD2. The CDR3 has 17 amino acids. J was trimmed by 6 bases and V by 0 bases; bases with no gene match: 7. Germline V lookup: CDR1 LGHNA, CDR2 YNFKEQ. The CDR3 bases are TGTGCCAGCAGCCAAGAGGTTCCGCTAGCGGGGGGGGATACGCAGTATTTT. It translates to CASSQEVPLAGGDTQYF.

The chain links TRBV28 to TRBJ1-2, with TRBD1 matching over 12 bases. CDR3 length: 17 residues. Germline trimming cut 5 bases from V and 2 bases from J; bases unmatched to any gene: 9. Germline V lookup: CDR1 MDHEN, CDR2 SYDVKM. This CDR3 reads CASSLTGTGGANYGYTF. CDR3 sequence (DNA): TGTGCCAGCAGTCTTACCGGGACAGGGGGCGCAAACTATGGCTACACCTTC.

The chain recombines TRBV30 with TRBJ1-1, with D possibly being TRBD1 (6 bases). V was pared by 2 bases and J by 0 bases, with 13 bases between. Germline V gene data show CDR1 as GTSNPN and CDR2 as SVGIG (reference sequence). The CDR3 consists of 15 residues. The CDR3 reads CAWSPPDSLNTEAFF. CDR3 nucleotides: TGTGCCTGGAGTCCCCCGGACAGCCTGAACACTGAAGCTTTCTTT.

The rearrangement uses TRBV27 and TRBJ2-5, with 7 bases fitting TRBD1. J lost 5 bases, V lost 6 bases, and 6 bases had no gene match. Per the germline V gene, CDR1 is MNHEY and CDR2 is SMNVEV (reference sequence). The CDR3 extends over 13 amino acids. CDR3 loop: CASRRGGRETQYF. Written as DNA, the CDR3 is TGTGCCAGCAGGAGAGGGGGCAGGGAGACCCAGTACTTC.

The chain is built from TRBV18 and TRBJ2-3, with 9 nucleotides matching TRBD2. CDR1 is KGHSH and CDR2 is LQKENI in the germline V gene. With V trimmed by 5 bases and J by 0 bases, 6 bases remained unmatched. The length of the CDR3 is 16 residues. CDR3 nucleotides: TGTGCCAGCTCATCTATGACTAGCGGTAGCACAGATACGCAGTATTTT. Translation gives CASSSMTSGSTDTQYF.

In its sample, this clone was seen once. The gene calls are TRBV7-6 and TRBJ2-5; D may be TRBD2 (5 bases). Trimming took 2 bases from V and 1 from J, leaving 14 bases between them. Germline loops: CDR1 SGHVS, CDR2 FNYEAQ. This CDR3 is built from 16 residues. CDR3: CASSLQPLGVQETQYF. As DNA, the CDR3 is TGTGCCAGCAGCTTACAACCCCTGGGAGTCCAAGAGACCCAGTACTTC.

This clone was seen only a few times. The chain is built from TRBV4-1 and TRBJ2-7; 11 nucleotides align to TRBD2. Looked up from germline, CDR1 is MGHRA and CDR2 is YSYEKL. This CDR3 is 15 amino acids long. The junction had 4 bases not matched to a gene; V was cut back by 4 bases and J by 2 bases. CDR3 sequence (DNA): TGCGCCAGCAGCCTAACTAGCGGGAGCCCCTACGAGCAGTACTTC. Translating it yields CASSLTSGSPYEQYF.

This chain links TRBV5-1 with TRBJ1-6, with D unresolved. The V gene lost 0 bases and the J gene lost 1 base, with 5 bases spanning the gap. Germline CDR1 reads SGHRS; CDR2 reads YFSETQ. This CDR3 is built from 15 residues. CDR3 sequence: CASSLVSSYNSPLHF. For the CDR3, the DNA is TGCGCCAGCAGCTTGGTGTCGTCCTATAATTCACCCCTCCACTTT.

The chain uses TRBV30 and TRBJ1-6; TRBD1 is a possible D gene (6 bases). The V gene's germline CDR1 is GTSNPN and CDR2 SVGIG (reference sequence). CDR3 length: 13 residues. With 4 bases removed from V and 8 bases from J, the gap between germline ends came to 12 bases. The CDR3: CAWTRQADSPLHF. The DNA of the CDR3 is TGTGCCTGGACGCGACAGGCTGATTCACCCCTCCACTTT.

The chain employs TRBV9 and TRBJ2-3; 10 bases match TRBD1. The germline V gene has CDR1 SGDLS and CDR2 YYNGEE. V shed 2 bases, J shed 4 bases, and the junction held 7 bases outside the gene matches. The CDR3 has 16 residues. CDR3 amino acids: CASSVGTGVQPDTQYF. CDR3 bases: TGTGCCAGCAGCGTGGGGACAGGGGTTCAGCCAGATACGCAGTATTTT.

This clone was recorded once. V is TRBV4-3 and J is TRBJ1-3; no reliable D call. CDR1 LGHNA and CDR2 YSLEER come from the germline V gene. Trimming cost V 0 bases and J 6 bases, with 12 bases left between them. CDR3 length: 15 residues. The CDR3 sequence is CASSQDRGSSNTIYF. The CDR3 DNA is TGCGCCAGCAGCCAAGATCGGGGATCATCAAACACCATATATTTT.

The CDR3: CASGQAVYGYTF. CDR3 in DNA: TGTGCCAGCGGACAGGCCGTGTATGGCTACACCTTC. The chain has TRBV28 and TRBJ1-2; 7 positions match TRBD1. Trimming took 8 bases from V and 5 from J; bases not matched to a gene: 5. Looked up from germline, CDR1 is MDHEN and CDR2 is SYDVKM. CDR3 length: 12 amino acids.

The rearrangement joins TRBV18 to TRBJ2-1; TRBD2 aligns across 10 bases. The CDR3 contains 19 residues. Germline assignment: CDR1 KGHSH and CDR2 LQKENI. Trimming at V came to 0 bases and at J to 1 base, leaving 9 bases not matched to a gene. The CDR3 DNA reads as TGTGCCAGCTCACCACCCTGGACTAGCGGCTTAAATTCCTACAATGAGCAGTTCTTC. Residues: CASSPPWTSGLNSYNEQFF.

The chain couples TRBV7-9 to TRBJ2-7; no definite D call. CDR1 and CDR2 (germline): SEHNR, FQNEAQ (reference sequence). There are 12 residues in the CDR3. V was shortened by 6 bases and J by 10 bases, with 16 bases between the two germline ends. In DNA form, the CDR3 reads TGTGCCAGCAGATCGGATCGTGCGGTCCAGTACTTC. Residues: CASRSDRAVQYF.

The J gene is TRBJ1-1, the V gene TRBV2; tentative D call: TRBD1 (6 bases). The CDR3 spans 11 residues. Trimming shortened V by 10 bases and J by 8 bases, and 14 bases separated the two germline ends. The germline gives CDR1 SNHLY, CDR2 FYNNEI. In DNA, the CDR3 is TGTGCCACCCTTAGACAGGCCGAAGCTTTCTTT. It specifies CATLRQAEAFF.

This chain links TRBV6-2 or TRBV6-3 with TRBJ2-7; D gene uncertain. V dropped 2 bases and J dropped 6 bases, with 11 bases sitting between them. This CDR3 is 13 amino acids long. Germline CDR1 is MNHEY and CDR2 is SVGEGT. The CDR3 region is CASSYRQRGEQYF. The DNA for the CDR3 is TGTGCCAGCAGTTACAGACAACGTGGCGAGCAGTACTTC.

This chain uses TRBV7-9 with TRBJ1-1; tentative D call: TRBD1 (5 bases). In germline, CDR1 is SEHNR, CDR2 FQNEAQ (reference sequence). The V and J ends lost 8 bases and 3 bases respectively, with 13 bases between them. CDR3 size: 13 residues. CDR3 nucleotide sequence: TGTGCCAGCGGATGGACAAGGGACACTGAAGCTTTCTTT. Its translation is CASGWTRDTEAFF.

This clone has a single count. The gene calls are TRBV6-5 and TRBJ1-5; TRBD1 matches at 8 bases. V shed 5 bases, J shed 7 bases, and the junction held 10 bases outside the gene matches. Germline values: CDR1 MNHEY, CDR2 SVGAGI. CDR3 length equals 15 residues. DNA for the CDR3: TGTGCCAGCAGTATTAGGGGACAGGCCGGGCAGCCCCAGCATTTT. Translation gives CASSIRGQAGQPQHF.

The V and J genes are TRBV29-1 and TRBJ1-2; D ambiguous. In germline, CDR1 is SQVTM, CDR2 ANQGSEA. V lost 1 base, J lost 6 bases, and 9 bases lay in between. There are 12 residues in the CDR3. The CDR3 sequence: CSVEGRGHGYTF. In DNA, the CDR3 is TGCAGCGTTGAAGGCAGAGGGCATGGCTACACCTTC.

The CDR3 coding sequence is TGCGCCAGCAGTCCAAGCGGAGGAGAGCAGTTCTTC. Protein sequence: CASSPSGGEQFF. This chain links TRBV10-1 with TRBJ2-1; perhaps TRBD2 as D (5 bases). This CDR3 contains 12 residues. With 5 bases removed from V and 10 bases from J, the gap between germline ends came to 12 bases. From germline, CDR1 is WNHNN and CDR2 SYGVQD (reference sequence).

This clone was counted only a few times. J is TRBJ1-1 and V is TRBV7-9; unclear D gene. Germline loops: CDR1 SEHNR, CDR2 FQNEAQ (reference sequence). V gave up 1 base and J gave up 2 bases, with 8 bases separating them. CDR3 length: 14 amino acids. The CDR3 nucleotides are TGTGCCAGCAGCTTAGGGCTCCCTAACACTGAAGCTTTCTTT. This sequence encodes CASSLGLPNTEAFF.

The V call is TRBV12-3 or TRBV12-4, the J call TRBJ2-3; weak D call: TRBD2 (5 bases). V was trimmed by 4 bases and J by 5 bases, leaving 7 bases between them. This CDR3 is built from 12 residues. For the CDR3, the DNA is TGTGCCAGCAGTTCAGAGGGAGATACGCAGTATTTT. Translation: CASSSEGDTQYF.

The table lists this clone with a few counts. The J gene is TRBJ2-3, the V gene TRBV5-8, with 9 nucleotides matching TRBD1. CDR1 and CDR2 (germline): SGHTS, YDEGEE. There are 15 residues in the CDR3. V shed 7 bases, J shed 6 bases, and the junction held 12 bases outside the gene matches. DNA of the CDR3: TGTGCCAGCGTCCGAACAGGGACAGGGATGGATACGCAGTATTTT. Its translation is CASVRTGTGMDTQYF.